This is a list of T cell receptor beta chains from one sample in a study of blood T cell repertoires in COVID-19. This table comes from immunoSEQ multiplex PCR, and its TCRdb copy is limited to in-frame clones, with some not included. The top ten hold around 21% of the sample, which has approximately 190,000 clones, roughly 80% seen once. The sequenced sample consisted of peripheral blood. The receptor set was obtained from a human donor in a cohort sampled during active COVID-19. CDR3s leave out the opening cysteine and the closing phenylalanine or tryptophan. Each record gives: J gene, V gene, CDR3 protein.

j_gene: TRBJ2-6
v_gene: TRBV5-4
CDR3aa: ASSFVVSGANVLT

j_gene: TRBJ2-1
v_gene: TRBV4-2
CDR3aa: ASTQLAGAYNEQF

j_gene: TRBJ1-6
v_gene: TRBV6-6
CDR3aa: ASAGQNNSPLH

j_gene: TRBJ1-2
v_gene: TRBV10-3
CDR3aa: ASGTGGGLDYGYT

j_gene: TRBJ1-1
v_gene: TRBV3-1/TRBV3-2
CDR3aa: ASSQGRGTEAF

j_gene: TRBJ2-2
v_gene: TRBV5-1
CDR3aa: ASSPFSGPGELF

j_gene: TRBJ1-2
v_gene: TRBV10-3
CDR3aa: AISEHQGPNGYT

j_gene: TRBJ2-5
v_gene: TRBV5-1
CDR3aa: ASSLLAGGEETQY

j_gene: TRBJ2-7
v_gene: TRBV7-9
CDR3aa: ASSFTGDEQY

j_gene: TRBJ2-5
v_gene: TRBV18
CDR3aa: ASSLGTAKETQY

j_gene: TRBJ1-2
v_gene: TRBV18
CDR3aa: ASSLPWTDGVAYGYT

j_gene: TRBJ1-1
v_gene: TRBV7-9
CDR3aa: ASSLDVITQGWAF

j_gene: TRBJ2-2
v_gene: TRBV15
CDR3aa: ATSREKLGELF

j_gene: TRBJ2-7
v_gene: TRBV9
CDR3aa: ASSGGRGIDEQY

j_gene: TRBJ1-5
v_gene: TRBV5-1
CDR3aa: ASNRLVASNQPQH

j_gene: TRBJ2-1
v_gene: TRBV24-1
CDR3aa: ATSLAGSSYNEQF

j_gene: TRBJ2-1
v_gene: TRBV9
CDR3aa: ASSVASYNEQF

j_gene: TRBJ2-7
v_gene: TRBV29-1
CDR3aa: SVVGTGPWEQY

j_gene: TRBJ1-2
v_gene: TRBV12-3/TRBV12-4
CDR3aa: ASSLPTGYT

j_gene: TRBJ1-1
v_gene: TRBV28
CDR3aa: ASGLNTEAF

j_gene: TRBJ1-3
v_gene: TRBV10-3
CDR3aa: AISDTPYSTIY

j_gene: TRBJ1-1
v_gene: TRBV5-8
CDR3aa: ASSPGAF

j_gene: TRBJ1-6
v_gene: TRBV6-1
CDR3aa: ASNEFNNSPLH

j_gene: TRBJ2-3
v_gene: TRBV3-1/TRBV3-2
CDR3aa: ASSQVSTQY

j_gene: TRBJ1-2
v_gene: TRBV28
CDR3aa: ASSNTAIPGYT

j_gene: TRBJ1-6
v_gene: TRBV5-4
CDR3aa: ASSQTTGSSYNSPLH

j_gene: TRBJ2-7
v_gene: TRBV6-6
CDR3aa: ASRAGGLGYEQY

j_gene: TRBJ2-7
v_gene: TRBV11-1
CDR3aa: ASSFEDYEQY

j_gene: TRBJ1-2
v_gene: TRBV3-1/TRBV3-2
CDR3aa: ASSQAPGLPYGYT

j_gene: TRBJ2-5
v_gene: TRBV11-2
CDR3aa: ASSFGISSEAQY

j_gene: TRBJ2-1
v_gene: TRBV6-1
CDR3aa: ASSELVLNNEQF

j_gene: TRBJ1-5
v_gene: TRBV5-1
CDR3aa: ASSFSGEDSNQPQH

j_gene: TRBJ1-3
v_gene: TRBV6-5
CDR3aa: ASSYGKQRSGNTIY